These 16 T cell receptor beta chains came from one sample sequenced in a study of T cells in Graves' hyperthyroidism and ophthalmopathy. From RNA transcripts, TCR beta CDR3 regions were amplified. With the HTBI primer set, the TCR CDR3 went through a first round of RT-PCR. TCRdb used MiXCR to reprocess the multiplex PCR reads, holding one entry per CDR3 protein. This table has 550,000 to 650,000 distinct CDR3 sequences, approximately 15% appearing once. Sequencing was carried out using blood. The receptors shown here come from a woman aged 30 to 39 with Graves' hyperthyroidism that later progressed to Graves' ophthalmopathy.

This clonotype appeared a few times. The chain carries TRBV4-2 and TRBJ2-5; no definite D call. The CDR3 has 15 amino acids. In germline, CDR1 is LGHNA, CDR2 YNFKEQ. The V and J ends lost 0 bases and 9 bases respectively, with 17 bases between them. The CDR3 here is CASSQDGTTKRPQYF. CDR3 coding DNA: TGTGCCAGCAGCCAAGATGGCACCACCAAGAGACCCCAGTACTTC.

There are a few counts of this clonotype. The V gene is TRBV14, the J gene TRBJ2-7; 13 bases fit TRBD2. This CDR3 region has 19 residues. V was clipped by 1 base and J by 4 bases; unmatched bases: 13. CDR1 and CDR2 (germline): SGHDN, FVKESK. As DNA, the CDR3 is TGTGCCAGCAGCCAAGGAGGGTCCCGGACTAGCGGGAGTAGATACGAGCAGTACTTC. Its protein product is CASSQGGSRTSGSRYEQYF. Full variable domain (outside the CDR3, taken from reference TRBV14 and TRBJ2-7): EAGVTQFPSHSVIEKGQTVTLRCDPISGHDNLYWYRRVMGKEIKFLLHFVKESKQDESGMPNNRFLAERTGGTYSTLKVQPAELEDSGVYFCASSQGGSRTSGSRYEQYFGPGTRLTVT.

This clonotype appeared once. This may arise from a read error, as a much more abundant clone is one base away. The missing conserved phenylalanine or tryptophan at the end of this CDR3 makes a read error likely. This chain connects TRBV7-2 to TRBJ2-2; maybe TRBD2 (6 bases). The CDR3 contains 16 residues. Germline CDR1 reads SGHTA; CDR2 reads FQGNSA. Trimming removed 4 bases from V and 3 bases from J, with 15 bases in between. CDR3 loop: CASSSSTRIYTGELFC. Here the CDR3 DNA reads TGTGCCAGCAGCTCGTCGACTAGAATTTACACCGGGGAGCTGTTTTGT.

The table lists this clonotype with a few counts. This chain connects TRBV9 to TRBJ2-1; a weak D match, TRBD2 (6 bases). Germline assignment: CDR1 SGDLS and CDR2 YYNGEE. Trimming stripped 0 bases from V and 3 bases from J, with 10 bases between. The CDR3 runs 15 residues. The CDR3 protein is CASSVEGLGYNEQFF. CDR3 nucleotides: TGTGCCAGCAGCGTAGAGGGACTCGGCTACAATGAGCAGTTCTTC.

This clonotype was observed many times. The V call is TRBV12-3 or TRBV12-4, the J call TRBJ2-7, with TRBD1 matching 8 bases. CDR3 length: 15 residues. Unmatched junction bases numbered 16, after V lost 6 bases and J lost 9 bases. CDR3 protein: CASSQNGAGGPGQYF. The CDR3 region has the DNA TGTGCCAGCAGCCAGAATGGGGCAGGGGGCCCCGGGCAGTACTTC.

This clonotype was detected ten times or more. The rearrangement uses TRBV4-1 and TRBJ1-1, with a weak D call TRBD1 (6 bases). Germline CDR1 MGHRA, CDR2 YSYEKL. This CDR3 is 16 amino acids long. Trimming shortened V by 4 bases and J by 1 base, and 16 bases separated the two germline ends. The CDR3: CASSLNAGHTNTEAFF. The CDR3 nucleotides read TGCGCCAGCAGCCTCAACGCGGGACACACGAACACTGAAGCTTTCTTT.

Comments on this clonotype: One base away lies a much larger clone, so this may be a sequencing read error. No conserved phenylalanine or tryptophan is present at the end of the CDR3, so a read error is the likely explanation. V gene TRBV3-1 combines with J gene TRBJ2-4; D gene unclear. The CDR3 consists of 12 residues. With 3 bases removed from V and 2 bases from J, the gap between germline ends came to 2 bases. The germline gives CDR1 LGHDT, CDR2 YNNKEL (reference sequence). The CDR3: CASSHPKNIQYL. The CDR3 coding sequence is TGTGCCAGCAGCCACCCCAAAAACATTCAGTACTTA.

At least ten counts were recorded for this clonotype. The chain recombines TRBV28 with TRBJ2-5; 10 bases are a match to TRBD1. CDR3 length equals 13 residues. J was trimmed by 2 bases and V by 8 bases; bases with no gene match: 2. CDR1 and CDR2 (germline): MDHEN, SYDVKM. In DNA form, the CDR3 reads TGTGCCAGCCTGGGACAGGGGCAAGAGACCCAGTACTTC. Amino acids: CASLGQGQETQYF. The full variable domain, completed using reference TRBV28 and TRBJ2-5, is DVKVTQSSRYLVKRTGEKVFLECVQDMDHENMFWYRQDPGLGLRLIYFSYDVKMKEKGDIPEGYSVSREKKERFSLILESASTNQTSMYLCASLGQGQETQYFGPGTRLLVL.

The sample holds many counts of this clonotype. This sequence joins TRBV2 and TRBJ2-1; TRBD2 aligns across 12 bases. Per germline, CDR1 SNHLY and CDR2 FYNNEI. V shed 4 bases and J 5 bases; nucleotides not matched to a gene: 3. This CDR3 comprises 15 residues. CDR3 in amino acids: CASSVLAGGHNEQFF. CDR3 in DNA: TGTGCCAGCAGTGTACTAGCGGGAGGCCACAATGAGCAGTTCTTC.

As to this clonotype: One base away lies a much larger clone, so this may be a sequencing read error. V and J are TRBV24-1 and TRBJ2-5; tentative D call: TRBD1 (5 bases). From germline, CDR1 is KGHDR and CDR2 SFDVKD. The CDR3 runs to 15 residues. CDR3 protein: CTTSDLAGLEETQYF. Here the CDR3 DNA reads TGTACCACCAGTGATTTGGCAGGGCTCGAGGAGACCCAGTACTTC.

This clonotype has at least ten counts. The genes are TRBV20-1 and TRBJ2-5; D might be TRBD1 or TRBD2, each matching 6 bases. The V and J ends lost 6 bases and 4 bases respectively, with 18 bases between them. Germline lookup yields CDR1 DFQATT and CDR2 SNEGSKA (reference sequence). CDR3 length: 14 amino acids. The DNA of the CDR3 is TGCAGTGCGGAGAAGGACGGGGGCGGAGAGACCCAGTACTTC. Its translation is CSAEKDGGGETQYF.

As to this clonotype: A read error is possible here, since a much larger clone lies one base away. The CDR3 carries no conserved terminal phenylalanine or tryptophan, so it likely arises from a read error. J is TRBJ1-2 and V is TRBV14, with D hard to call. Looked up from germline, CDR1 is SGHDN and CDR2 is FVKESK. This CDR3 contains 13 residues. V gave up 1 base and J gave up 8 bases, with 11 bases separating them. The CDR3 reads CASSQVTGSGYTV. The CDR3 bases are TGTGCCAGCAGCCAAGTCACGGGATCCGGCTACACCGTC.

The CDR3 region is CATRTGDGNTIYF. CDR3 DNA: TGTGCCACCCGGACAGGGGACGGAAACACCATATATTTT. The chain joins TRBV15 to TRBJ1-3; 9 positions match TRBD1. The CDR3 contains 13 residues. With 8 bases clipped from V and 4 bases from J, the junction kept 3 bases outside the gene matches. Germline V lookup: CDR1 LNHNV, CDR2 YYDKDF (reference sequence).

This clonotype was picked up many times. V and J are TRBV30 and TRBJ2-3; unclear D gene. Germline loops: CDR1 GTSNPN, CDR2 SVGIG (reference sequence). CDR3 length: 12 amino acids. Trimming shortened V by 3 bases and J by 0 bases, and 4 bases separated the two germline ends. The chain's CDR3 is CAWSISTDTQYF. In nucleotides, the CDR3 is TGTGCCTGGAGCATTAGCACAGATACGCAGTATTTT.

This clonotype has a count of ten or more. The chain is built from TRBV7-2 and TRBJ2-7; 12 bases match TRBD2. Per germline, CDR1 SGHTA and CDR2 FQGNSA. Trimming took 1 base from V and 3 from J; bases not matched to a gene: 4. The CDR3 totals 16 residues. Written as DNA, the CDR3 is TGTGCCAGCAGCTTAGGGGGGACTAGCGGGTACTACGAGCAGTACTTC. Its protein is CASSLGGTSGYYEQYF.

This clonotype was counted only a few times. The chain combines TRBV20-1 with TRBJ2-4; 8 bases align to TRBD1. The CDR3 has 12 residues. From germline, CDR1 is DFQATT and CDR2 SNEGSKA (reference sequence). V shed 5 bases and J 7 bases; nucleotides not matched to a gene: 4. CDR3 in amino acids: CSARTGFNIQYF. For the CDR3, the DNA is TGCAGTGCTCGGACAGGGTTCAACATTCAGTACTTC.